This is a list of T cell receptor beta chains from one sample in a study of tumor-infiltrating lymphocytes in primary liver carcinoma. TCRdb redid the calling of the multiplex PCR reads with MiXCR, one entry per CDR3 protein. This table holds tens of thousands of distinct CDR3 sequences, 65% to 80% found once. Material for sequencing was liver tumor tissue from sampling region 5. The receptors were gathered from a man aged 40-55 years with primary liver carcinoma and hepatitis B virus infection. CDR3s include the opening cysteine and the closing phenylalanine or tryptophan. Fields, in order: J gene, D gene, V gene, CDR3 protein. The D gene is left open where the match is weak.

j_call: TRBJ2-1
d_call: TRBD2
v_call: TRBV20-1
cdr3_aa: CSAAGTSGYYNEQFF

j_call: TRBJ2-1
d_call: -
v_call: TRBV30
cdr3_aa: CAWSVRGYNEQFF

j_call: TRBJ2-7
d_call: TRBD2
v_call: TRBV6-6
cdr3_aa: CAVGGGESYEQYF

j_call: TRBJ2-7
d_call: -
v_call: TRBV29-1
cdr3_aa: CGVLDVPEQYF

j_call: TRBJ2-1
d_call: -
v_call: TRBV7-9
cdr3_aa: CVNSRGDFRHNEQFF

j_call: TRBJ2-5
d_call: -
v_call: TRBV12-3/TRBV12-4
cdr3_aa: CASSLSGETQYF

j_call: TRBJ2-7
d_call: TRBD1
v_call: TRBV7-2
cdr3_aa: CASRGDRNGQYF

j_call: TRBJ2-1
d_call: TRBD2
v_call: TRBV5-6
cdr3_aa: CASTSRAGEYNEQFF

j_call: TRBJ2-3
d_call: -
v_call: TRBV28
cdr3_aa: CASSFLSGTDTQYF

j_call: TRBJ2-3
d_call: -
v_call: TRBV5-1
cdr3_aa: CASSRGASSTDTQYF

j_call: TRBJ2-2
d_call: -
v_call: TRBV10-1
cdr3_aa: CANSAFSQGPGRNTRELFF

j_call: TRBJ2-1
d_call: TRBD1
v_call: TRBV6-2/TRBV6-3
cdr3_aa: CVSSYSIRTGGNEQFF

j_call: TRBJ1-5
d_call: -
v_call: TRBV4-1
cdr3_aa: CASSPGEVGLQPQHF

j_call: TRBJ1-2
d_call: TRBD1
v_call: TRBV4-1
cdr3_aa: CASSRVEGAGYYSYTF

j_call: TRBJ1-2
d_call: -
v_call: TRBV11-2
cdr3_aa: CASSLEGNYRYTF

j_call: TRBJ2-7
d_call: TRBD2
v_call: TRBV7-8
cdr3_aa: CASSPGPASGYEQYF

j_call: TRBJ2-7
d_call: TRBD2
v_call: TRBV6-2/TRBV6-3
cdr3_aa: CARRHTSGIHEQYF

j_call: TRBJ1-1
d_call: -
v_call: TRBV29-1
cdr3_aa: CIVGKGSVEAFF

j_call: TRBJ2-1
d_call: TRBD2
v_call: TRBV19
cdr3_aa: CASSFLAGAADEQFF

j_call: TRBJ2-7
d_call: -
v_call: TRBV10-1
cdr3_aa: CASSDGVRRDEQYF

j_call: TRBJ2-1
d_call: TRBD1
v_call: TRBV29-1
cdr3_aa: CTGLPGQGVDEQFF

j_call: TRBJ2-7
d_call: -
v_call: TRBV5-1
cdr3_aa: CASSSRWPFYEQYF

j_call: TRBJ2-1
d_call: -
v_call: TRBV4-1
cdr3_aa: CASSQGNYNNEQFF

j_call: TRBJ2-1
d_call: TRBD2
v_call: TRBV10-3
cdr3_aa: CAISGVPGLVGEQFF

j_call: TRBJ2-6
d_call: -
v_call: TRBV7-9
cdr3_aa: CASSRQDGDVLTF

j_call: TRBJ2-3
d_call: TRBD2
v_call: TRBV29-1
cdr3_aa: CSVDGGRAGDTQYF

j_call: TRBJ2-7
d_call: TRBD1
v_call: TRBV11-2
cdr3_aa: CASSSGQGGHEQHF

j_call: TRBJ2-1
d_call: TRBD2
v_call: TRBV10-3
cdr3_aa: CAISVLLAGGYNEQFF

j_call: TRBJ2-4
d_call: -
v_call: TRBV15
cdr3_aa: CATSREIAKNIQYF

j_call: TRBJ2-7
d_call: -
v_call: TRBV12-3/TRBV12-4
cdr3_aa: CVSSRAGTLPSYEQYF

j_call: TRBJ1-2
d_call: -
v_call: TRBV6-5
cdr3_aa: CVSSQTTNYGYTF

j_call: TRBJ2-1
d_call: -
v_call: TRBV11-1
cdr3_aa: CASSLGLGLPTHGQFF

j_call: TRBJ2-1
d_call: TRBD2
v_call: TRBV7-9
cdr3_aa: CASSPPSGHKSSEQFF

j_call: TRBJ2-7
d_call: -
v_call: TRBV28
cdr3_aa: CASSLGTAGEQYF

j_call: TRBJ2-1
d_call: TRBD1
v_call: TRBV4-2
cdr3_aa: CASGQEPEDRGWNEQFF

j_call: TRBJ2-7
d_call: -
v_call: TRBV29-1
cdr3_aa: CSVGPGNVYEQIF

j_call: TRBJ2-1
d_call: -
v_call: TRBV11-1
cdr3_aa: CAGSLGRTNKQFF

j_call: TRBJ2-7
d_call: TRBD1
v_call: TRBV6-1
cdr3_aa: CASSGRTGPSGEQYF

j_call: TRBJ2-7
d_call: -
v_call: TRBV11-2
cdr3_aa: CASLKEAPYGQYF

j_call: TRBJ2-7
d_call: -
v_call: TRBV6-5
cdr3_aa: CASSRDREGHGQYF

j_call: TRBJ2-1
d_call: TRBD2
v_call: TRBV5-5
cdr3_aa: CASSRGLAGASNEQFF

j_call: TRBJ2-7
d_call: -
v_call: TRBV11-1
cdr3_aa: CASSLGVGKEQYF

j_call: TRBJ1-1
d_call: -
v_call: TRBV6-5
cdr3_aa: CANSYGGVNTEAFF

j_call: TRBJ2-7
d_call: -
v_call: TRBV11-1
cdr3_aa: CASSLDLARIYEQYF

j_call: TRBJ2-2
d_call: TRBD1
v_call: TRBV6-1
cdr3_aa: CASSEGQVNTGGLFF

j_call: TRBJ2-5
d_call: -
v_call: TRBV4-2
cdr3_aa: CASSPAADQETQYF

j_call: TRBJ2-1
d_call: -
v_call: TRBV6-5
cdr3_aa: CASSVRESSYDEQFF

j_call: TRBJ2-7
d_call: -
v_call: TRBV4-1
cdr3_aa: CASSQGGDCEQYF

j_call: TRBJ2-6
d_call: TRBD1
v_call: TRBV6-5
cdr3_aa: CASSHWTGMKAGANVLTF

j_call: TRBJ2-5
d_call: -
v_call: TRBV20-1
cdr3_aa: CSATIPETQYF

j_call: TRBJ1-2
d_call: -
v_call: TRBV7-9
cdr3_aa: CASSPTTAYGYTF

j_call: TRBJ2-1
d_call: -
v_call: TRBV6-1
cdr3_aa: CASNVGLVEYNEQFF

j_call: TRBJ2-3
d_call: -
v_call: TRBV6-1
cdr3_aa: CASSQLVGLTTDTQYF

j_call: TRBJ1-2
d_call: -
v_call: TRBV6-5
cdr3_aa: CASSYLRGGRDNGYTF

j_call: TRBJ2-1
d_call: TRBD2
v_call: TRBV7-9
cdr3_aa: CASSPGRAGVWDEQFF

j_call: TRBJ2-3
d_call: -
v_call: TRBV6-2/TRBV6-3
cdr3_aa: CVSNTRDSRDGTDTQYF

j_call: TRBJ2-1
d_call: TRBD2
v_call: TRBV4-1
cdr3_aa: CASSQDPASGVPDERFF

j_call: TRBJ2-2
d_call: -
v_call: TRBV11-2
cdr3_aa: CASSLVGRGTRELLF

j_call: TRBJ2-1
d_call: TRBD2
v_call: TRBV11-2
cdr3_aa: CASSSRPSGSIYGHFF